These T cell receptor beta chains were read from a single sample in a study of long-term antiretroviral therapy in people with HIV. The repertoire was sequenced with immunoSEQ multiplex PCR; TCRdb's copy has only in-frame clones and lacks some. The sample holds some 43,000 clones, roughly nine tenths seen once. Here the sequenced sample was unsorted PBMCs, taken 0.1 years before starting antiretroviral therapy. These receptors came from a woman between 50 and 59 years old with HIV. Both conserved end residues are part of each CDR3. D genes are given only for firm matches. Not all rows give a size; the values are once, few, many and, for expanded clones, a class.

j_call,d_call,clone_size,v_call,cdr3_aa,cdr3_nt
TRBJ2-2,-,-,TRBV7-3,CASSRDVTGELFF,TGTGCCAGCAGCAGGGACGTCACCGGGGAGCTGTTTTTT
TRBJ1-4,-,-,TRBV4-3,CASGTPSVGEKLFF,TGCGCCAGCGGAACACCCTCAGTGGGTGAAAAACTGTTTTTT
TRBJ2-3,TRBD2,-,TRBV30,CAWGVAGGPVTQYF,TGTGCCTGGGGGGTAGCGGGGGGGCCGGTTACGCAGTATTTT
TRBJ2-7,-,-,TRBV28,CASALPGGGYEQYF,TGTGCCTCGGCCCTGCCAGGAGGTGGCTACGAGCAGTACTTC
TRBJ2-1,-,once,TRBV30,CAWTAGSYNEQFF,TGTGCCTGGACGGCCGGCTCCTACAATGAGCAGTTCTTC
TRBJ1-4,-,-,TRBV19,CASSLRGVSNEKLFF,TGTGCCAGTAGTCTTCGGGGGGTTTCTAATGAAAAACTGTTTTTT
TRBJ1-1,-,-,TRBV29-1,CSVEEGSTEAFF,TGCAGCGTGGAAGAGGGATCCACTGAAGCTTTCTTT
TRBJ1-4,TRBD1,-,TRBV7-8,CASSLGPATGGAGEKLFF,TGTGCCAGCAGCTTAGGTCCCGCAACAGGGGGCGCAGGGGAAAAACTGTTTTTT
TRBJ2-3,TRBD1,-,TRBV19,CASSRDRTGLGADTQYF,TGTGCCAGTAGCCGCGATAGGACAGGGTTGGGCGCAGATACGCAGTATTTT
TRBJ2-5,-,-,TRBV7-2,CASSLGGPAGRETQYF,TGTGCCAGCAGCTTAGGAGGTCCGGCAGGGAGGGAGACCCAGTACTTC
TRBJ2-3,-,-,TRBV4-2,CASSQGGLNTDTQYF,TGTGCCAGCAGCCAAGGGGGGCTTAACACAGATACGCAGTATTTT
TRBJ1-2,-,-,TRBV4-3,CASSQEYQNNYGYTF,TGCGCCAGCAGCCAAGAGTACCAGAATAACTATGGCTACACCTTC
TRBJ1-6,TRBD1,-,TRBV9,CASSPLGTGGLGSNSPLHF,TGTGCCAGCAGCCCACTCGGGACAGGGGGGTTAGGGTCTAATTCACCCCTCCACTTT
TRBJ1-1,TRBD1,-,TRBV19,CASSIWYRGNTEAFF,TGTGCCAGTAGTATTTGGTACAGGGGGAACACTGAAGCTTTCTTT
TRBJ1-2,TRBD1,-,TRBV6-6,CASSRPGQGALGYTF,TGTGCCAGCAGTCGTCCGGGACAGGGGGCCTTAGGCTACACCTTC
TRBJ1-2,-,once,TRBV7-2,CASSPQRSSYGYTF,TGTGCCAGCAGCCCCCAGAGGAGTTCCTATGGCTACACCTTC
TRBJ1-4,-,-,TRBV5-1,CASSLVQGRHEKLFF,TGCGCCAGCAGCTTGGTACAGGGAAGGCATGAAAAACTGTTTTTT
TRBJ2-4,-,-,TRBV2,CASSVEGQRRKNIQYF,TGTGCCAGCAGTGTGGAGGGACAGAGGAGGAAAAACATTCAGTACTTC
TRBJ2-5,-,-,TRBV2,CASSLGETQYF,TGTGCCAGCAGTCTTGGAGAGACCCAGTACTTC
TRBJ2-1,TRBD2,few,TRBV7-8,CASRLAGSHNEQFF,TGTGCCAGCAGATTAGCGGGGTCCCACAATGAGCAGTTCTTC
TRBJ2-3,-,-,TRBV9,CASSVGSPDTQYF,TGTGCCAGCAGCGTAGGGTCCCCAGATACGCAGTATTTT
TRBJ1-3,-,-,TRBV7-9,CASSLGGDTGNTIYF,TGTGCCAGCAGCTTAGGGGGGGACACTGGAAACACCATATATTTT
TRBJ2-3,-,-,TRBV19,CASSTGTDTQYF,TGTGCCAGTAGTACCGGCACAGATACGCAGTATTTT
TRBJ1-2,-,once,TRBV7-9,CASSLVGSTYGYTF,TGTGCCAGCAGCTTAGTAGGGTCGACCTATGGCTACACCTTC
TRBJ2-7,-,-,TRBV7-7,CASSLGGENEQYF,TGTGCTAGCAGCTTAGGGGGGGAGAACGAGCAGTACTTC
TRBJ2-7,TRBD2,-,TRBV7-8,CASSRLAGGFYEQYF,TGTGCCAGCAGCCGTCTAGCGGGGGGTTTCTACGAGCAGTACTTC
TRBJ2-3,TRBD2,-,TRBV13,CASSFDSGAVGDTQYF,TGTGCCAGCAGCTTTGATAGCGGGGCTGTGGGAGATACGCAGTATTTT
TRBJ2-7,TRBD1,-,TRBV11-2,CASSSTGQGFHEQYF,TGTGCCAGCAGCTCAACGGGACAGGGGTTCCACGAGCAGTACTTC
TRBJ2-5,TRBD2,-,TRBV29-1,CSVGFGTGGQETQYF,TGCAGCGTTGGATTCGGGACGGGGGGCCAAGAGACCCAGTACTTC
TRBJ2-1,TRBD1,-,TRBV4-3,CASSQSTGGYYNEQFF,TGCGCCAGCAGCCAATCGACAGGGGGCTATTACAATGAGCAGTTCTTC
TRBJ2-7,TRBD2,-,TRBV4-1,CASSRYSGGENYEQYF,TGCGCCAGCAGCCGCTATAGCGGGGGAGAGAACTACGAGCAGTACTTC
TRBJ1-5,-,-,TRBV6-1,CASRDRAGNQPQHF,TGTGCCAGCAGAGACCGAGCCGGCAATCAGCCCCAGCATTTT
TRBJ2-1,-,-,TRBV5-1,CASSWGQDNEQFF,TGCGCCAGCAGCTGGGGGCAGGACAATGAGCAGTTCTTC
TRBJ1-1,TRBD1,-,TRBV4-2,CASSQEEGTGAPEAFF,TGTGCCAGCAGCCAAGAGGAAGGGACAGGGGCCCCTGAAGCTTTCTTT
TRBJ2-1,TRBD1,-,TRBV5-5,CASSLRQGTTYNEQFF,TGTGCCAGCAGCTTGCGACAGGGGACCACCTACAATGAGCAGTTCTTC
TRBJ2-7,TRBD1,-,TRBV4-3,CASSQDLARGRREQNF,TGCGCCAGCAGCCAAGATCTGGCCAGGGGGCGGAGGGAGCAGAACTTC
TRBJ2-7,-,-,TRBV7-2,CASSPTREDYEQYF,TGTGCCAGCAGCCCCACCAGGGAAGACTACGAGCAGTACTTC
TRBJ2-5,-,-,TRBV20-1,CSANIQETQYF,TGCAGTGCTAACATTCAAGAGACCCAGTACTTC
TRBJ2-2,TRBD1,-,TRBV5-1,CASRSTSTGETGELFF,TGCGCCAGCAGGTCCACTTCGACAGGGGAGACCGGGGAGCTGTTTTTT
TRBJ2-7,TRBD1,-,TRBV18,CASTKTTGQGIVYEQYF,TGTGCCAGCACGAAGACTACGGGACAGGGAATTGTATACGAGCAGTACTTC